This T cell receptor beta chain appears in the sequencing data of a study of tumor-infiltrating lymphocytes in primary liver carcinoma (dated by TCRdb to 2016 to 2017). For the wider study: Between late 2015 and early 2016, a few patients in China with histopathologically diagnosed primary liver carcinoma had surgical resection. The five patients, three men and two women aged 30 to 69 years, had hepatocellular carcinoma (four) or combined HCC and intrahepatic cholangiocarcinoma (one). Tumors of the five patients were stage T1-T3 N0M0 with maximum diameters of roughly 4 to 11 cm. Samples yielded roughly 3.5 to 8 million productive TCRbeta reads; read depth did not differ significantly between tissue types. The study combined TCRbeta repertoire sequencing, expression microarrays and whole-exome sequencing across five regions of each liver tumor, with adjacent normal tissue and blood. A total of roughly 35 specimens from 5 patients went through TCRbeta repertoire sequencing, namely 25 tumor regions, 5 adjacent noncancerous liver tissues and 5 peripheral blood samples. Repertoires from technical replicates were highly reproducible, with mean shared-clone rates approximately 0.9 and correlation coefficients above 0.95.

A constant-region primer and ProtoScript II reverse transcriptase were used to reverse-transcribe TCRbeta-specific cDNA from about 0.55 ug total RNA. The TCRbeta libraries were prepared through three rounds of nested multiplex PCR following a slightly modified ARM-PCR procedure. Multiplex TRBV1-TRBV30 forward primers and a Cbeta reverse primer were used in the first two PCR rounds, each of which was run for approximately 9 cycles. Sample barcodes and Illumina adapters were added in a final 25-cycle PCR using Deep VentR polymerase. Amplicons of 200-500 bp were gel-purified with a QIAquick gel extraction kit before sequencing. An Illumina HiSeq 2500 was used to sequence the TCRbeta amplicons, generating 250-bp paired-end reads. On the authors' methods: Quality trimming of reads was performed with Trimmomatic v0.33, and paired reads were merged with FLASH v1.2.11 so that full CDR3 sequences could be recovered. MiGEC v1.2.1b assigned V, D and J germline segments to the rearranged TCRbeta sequences. Clonotype statistics and Shannon-Wiener diversity indices were calculated with VDJtools v1.0.0. Except for diversity analysis, only each sample's 250 most abundant clonotypes were used in subsequent analyses to reduce sampling bias. Using fastp at Q25 and MiXCR, TCRdb reprocessed the public reads and kept productive beta chains. Here each entry gathers all rows of one CDR3 protein and keeps the most common genes and DNA. These V and J calls originate from TCRdb's pipeline instead of the authors' own analysis. A total of about 320,000 distinct CDR3 sequences appear in this sample, 65% of them only once. The ten largest clones capture roughly 9% of the sample.

TRIzol reagent was used to extract blood RNA from unsorted whole blood, while the DNeasy Blood & Tissue kit provided the germline DNA. Patients had chronic HBV infection and were treatment-naive at sampling. Before surgery, 4 to 5 milliliters of peripheral blood were collected into K2EDTA tubes. About this clonotype itself: Its recognized antigen is unknown. Base qualities are missing; no much larger clone stands one base away.

V is pruned by 5 bases and J by 5 bases, leaving 14 bases of the junction without a gene match. CDR1 SEHNR and CDR2 FQNEAQ are derived from the germline V gene (reference sequence). The CDR3 starts with the cysteine, ends with the phenylalanine, and has 17 residues. Just the 51-base CDR3 DNA is kept, in frame starting at base 1. Summary of the overall study and its limitations: Consistent with antigen-driven expansion, pairs of tumor regions showed higher repertoire overlap (mean roughly 36%) than either tumor-adjacent pairs (around 17%) or tumor-blood pairs (roughly 14%). With just a handful of patients in the study, the authors point out that the findings should be validated in a larger study. Comparison of CD4+ and CD8+ T cell repertoires was precluded by the use of bulk unsorted samples. The top 250 clones accounted for a significantly greater share of the repertoire in tumors than in blood (p = 0.039). Only the TCR beta chain was sequenced, so true repertoire diversity is likely underestimated because unpaired alpha chains were not captured.

The sequence was obtained from a man between 35 and 55 years old with primary liver carcinoma and hepatitis B virus infection. The V and J segments used are TRBV7-9 and TRBJ2-1; a stretch of 8 junction bases matches TRBD2. Sequencing used peripheral blood. The DNA reads as follows: TGTGCCAGCAGCCCCCCCGGGGGGGGAGGAGTCAACAATGAGCAGTTCTTC. Its translation reads: CASSPPGGGGVNNEQFF.